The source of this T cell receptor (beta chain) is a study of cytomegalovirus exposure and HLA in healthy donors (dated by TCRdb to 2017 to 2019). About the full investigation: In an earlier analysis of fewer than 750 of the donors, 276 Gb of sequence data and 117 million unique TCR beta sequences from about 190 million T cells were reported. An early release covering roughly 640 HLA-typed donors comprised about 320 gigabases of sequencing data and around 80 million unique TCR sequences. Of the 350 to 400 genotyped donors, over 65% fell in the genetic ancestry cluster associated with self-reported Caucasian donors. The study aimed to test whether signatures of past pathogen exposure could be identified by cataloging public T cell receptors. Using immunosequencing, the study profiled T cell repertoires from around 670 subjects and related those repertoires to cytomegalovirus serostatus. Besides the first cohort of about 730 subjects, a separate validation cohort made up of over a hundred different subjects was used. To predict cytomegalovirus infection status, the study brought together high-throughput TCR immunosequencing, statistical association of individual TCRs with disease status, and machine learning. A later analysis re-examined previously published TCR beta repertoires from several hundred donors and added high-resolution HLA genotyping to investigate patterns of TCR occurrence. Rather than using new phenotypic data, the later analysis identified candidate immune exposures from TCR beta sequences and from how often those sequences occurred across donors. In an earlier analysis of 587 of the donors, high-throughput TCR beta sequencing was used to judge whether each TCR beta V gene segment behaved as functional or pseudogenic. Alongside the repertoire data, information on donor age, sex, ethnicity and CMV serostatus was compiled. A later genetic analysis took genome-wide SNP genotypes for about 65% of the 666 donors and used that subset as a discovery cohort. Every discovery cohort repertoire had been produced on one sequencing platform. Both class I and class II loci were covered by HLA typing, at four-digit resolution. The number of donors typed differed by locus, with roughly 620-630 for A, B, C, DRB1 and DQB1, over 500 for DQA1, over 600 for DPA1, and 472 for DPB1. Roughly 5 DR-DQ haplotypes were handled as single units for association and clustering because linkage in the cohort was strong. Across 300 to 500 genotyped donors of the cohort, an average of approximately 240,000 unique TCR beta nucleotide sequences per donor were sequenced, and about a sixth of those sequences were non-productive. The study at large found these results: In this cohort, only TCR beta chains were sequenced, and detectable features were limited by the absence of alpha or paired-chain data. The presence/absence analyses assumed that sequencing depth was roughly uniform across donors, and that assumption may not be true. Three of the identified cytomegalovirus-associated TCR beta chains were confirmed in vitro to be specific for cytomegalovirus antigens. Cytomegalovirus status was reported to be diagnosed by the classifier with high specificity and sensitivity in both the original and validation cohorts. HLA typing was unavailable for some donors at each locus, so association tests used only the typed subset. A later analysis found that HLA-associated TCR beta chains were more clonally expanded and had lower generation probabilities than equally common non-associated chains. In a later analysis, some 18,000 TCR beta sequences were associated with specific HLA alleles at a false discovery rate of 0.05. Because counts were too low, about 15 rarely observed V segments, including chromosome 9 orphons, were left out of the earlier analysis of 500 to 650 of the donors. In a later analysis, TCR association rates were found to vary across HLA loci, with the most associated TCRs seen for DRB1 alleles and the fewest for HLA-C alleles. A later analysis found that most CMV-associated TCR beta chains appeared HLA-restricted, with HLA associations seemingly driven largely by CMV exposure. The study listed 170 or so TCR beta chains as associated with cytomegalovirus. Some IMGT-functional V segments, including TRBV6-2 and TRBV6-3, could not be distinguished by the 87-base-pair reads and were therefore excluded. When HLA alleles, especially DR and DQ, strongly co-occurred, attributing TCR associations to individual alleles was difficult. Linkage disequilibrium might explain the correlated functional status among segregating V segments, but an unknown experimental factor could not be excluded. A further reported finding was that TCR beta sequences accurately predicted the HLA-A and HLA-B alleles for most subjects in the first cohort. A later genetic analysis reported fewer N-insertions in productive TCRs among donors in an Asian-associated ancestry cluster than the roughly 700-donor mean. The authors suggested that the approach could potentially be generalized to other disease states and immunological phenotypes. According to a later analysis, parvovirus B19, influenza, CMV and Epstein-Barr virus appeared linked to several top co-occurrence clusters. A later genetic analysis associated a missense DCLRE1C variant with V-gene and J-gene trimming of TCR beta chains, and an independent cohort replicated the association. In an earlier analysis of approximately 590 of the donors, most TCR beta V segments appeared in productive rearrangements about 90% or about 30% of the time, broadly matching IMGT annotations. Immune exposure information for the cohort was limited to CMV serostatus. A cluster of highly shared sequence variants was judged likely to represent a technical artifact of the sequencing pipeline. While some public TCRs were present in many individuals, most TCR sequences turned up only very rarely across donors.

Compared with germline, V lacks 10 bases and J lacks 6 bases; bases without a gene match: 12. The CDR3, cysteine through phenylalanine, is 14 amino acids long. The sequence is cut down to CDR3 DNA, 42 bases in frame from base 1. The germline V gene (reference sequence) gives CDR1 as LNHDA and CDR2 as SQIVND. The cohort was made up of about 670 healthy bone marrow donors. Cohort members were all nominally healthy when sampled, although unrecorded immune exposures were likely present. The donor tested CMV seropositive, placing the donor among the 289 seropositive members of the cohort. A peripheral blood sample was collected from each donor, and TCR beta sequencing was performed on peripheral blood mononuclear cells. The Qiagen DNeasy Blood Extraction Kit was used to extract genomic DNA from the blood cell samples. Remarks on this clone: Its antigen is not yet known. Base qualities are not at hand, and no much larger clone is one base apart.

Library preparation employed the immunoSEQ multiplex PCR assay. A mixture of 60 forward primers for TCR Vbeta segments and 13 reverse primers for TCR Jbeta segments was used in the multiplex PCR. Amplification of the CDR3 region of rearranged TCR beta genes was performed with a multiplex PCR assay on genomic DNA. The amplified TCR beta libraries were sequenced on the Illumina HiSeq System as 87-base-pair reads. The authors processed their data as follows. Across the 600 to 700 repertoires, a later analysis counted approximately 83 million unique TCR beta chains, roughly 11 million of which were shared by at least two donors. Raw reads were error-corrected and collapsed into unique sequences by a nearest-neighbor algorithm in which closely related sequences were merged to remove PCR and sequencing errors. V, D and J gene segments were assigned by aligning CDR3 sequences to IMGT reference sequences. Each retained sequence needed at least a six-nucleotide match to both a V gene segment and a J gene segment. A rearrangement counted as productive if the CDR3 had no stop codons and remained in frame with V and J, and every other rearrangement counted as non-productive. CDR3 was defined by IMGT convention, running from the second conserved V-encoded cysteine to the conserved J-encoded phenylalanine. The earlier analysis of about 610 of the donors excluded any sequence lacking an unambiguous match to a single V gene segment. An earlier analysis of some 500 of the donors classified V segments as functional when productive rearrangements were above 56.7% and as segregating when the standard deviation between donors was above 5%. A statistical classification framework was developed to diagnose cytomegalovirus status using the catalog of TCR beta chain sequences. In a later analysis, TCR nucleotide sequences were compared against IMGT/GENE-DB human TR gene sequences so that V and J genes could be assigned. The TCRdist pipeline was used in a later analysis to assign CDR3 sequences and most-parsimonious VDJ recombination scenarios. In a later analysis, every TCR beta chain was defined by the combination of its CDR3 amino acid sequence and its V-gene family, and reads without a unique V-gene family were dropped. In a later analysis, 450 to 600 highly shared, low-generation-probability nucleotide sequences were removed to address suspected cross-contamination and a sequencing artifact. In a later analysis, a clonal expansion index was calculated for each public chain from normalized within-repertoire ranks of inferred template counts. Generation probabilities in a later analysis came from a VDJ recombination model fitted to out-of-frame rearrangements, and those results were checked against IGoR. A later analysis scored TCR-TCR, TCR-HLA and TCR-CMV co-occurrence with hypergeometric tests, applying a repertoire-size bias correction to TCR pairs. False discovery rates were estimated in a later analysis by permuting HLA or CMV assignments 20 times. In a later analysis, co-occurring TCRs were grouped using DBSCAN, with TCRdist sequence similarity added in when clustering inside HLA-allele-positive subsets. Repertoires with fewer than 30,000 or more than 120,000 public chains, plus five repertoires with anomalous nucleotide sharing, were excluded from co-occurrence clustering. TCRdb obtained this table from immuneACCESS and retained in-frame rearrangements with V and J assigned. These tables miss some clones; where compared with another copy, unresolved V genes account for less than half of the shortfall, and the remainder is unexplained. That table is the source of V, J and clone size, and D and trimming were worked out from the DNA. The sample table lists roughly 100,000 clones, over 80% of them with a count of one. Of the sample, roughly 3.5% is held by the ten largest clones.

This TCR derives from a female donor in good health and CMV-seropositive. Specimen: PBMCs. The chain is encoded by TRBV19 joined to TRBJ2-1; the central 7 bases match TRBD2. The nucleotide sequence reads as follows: TGTGCCACCTCGGGGGGACTACATGTCAATGAGCAGTTCTTC. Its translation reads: CATSGGLHVNEQFF.